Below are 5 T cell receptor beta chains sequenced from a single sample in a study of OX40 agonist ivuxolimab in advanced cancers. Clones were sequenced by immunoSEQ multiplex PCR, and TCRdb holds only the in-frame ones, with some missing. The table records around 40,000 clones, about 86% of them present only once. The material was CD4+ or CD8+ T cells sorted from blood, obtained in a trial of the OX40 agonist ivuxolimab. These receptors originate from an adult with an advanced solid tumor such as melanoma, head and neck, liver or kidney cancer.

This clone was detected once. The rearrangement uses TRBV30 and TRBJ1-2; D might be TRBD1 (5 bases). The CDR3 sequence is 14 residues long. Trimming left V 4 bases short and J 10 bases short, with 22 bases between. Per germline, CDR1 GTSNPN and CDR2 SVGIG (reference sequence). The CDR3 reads CAWTTLGPHIDYTF. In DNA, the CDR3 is TGTGCCTGGACGACACTGGGACCCCATATCGACTACACCTTC.

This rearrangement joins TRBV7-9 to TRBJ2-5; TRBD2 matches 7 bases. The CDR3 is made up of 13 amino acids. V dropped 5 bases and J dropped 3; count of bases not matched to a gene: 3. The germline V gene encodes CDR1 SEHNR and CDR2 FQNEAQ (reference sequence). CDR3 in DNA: TGTGCCAGCAGCCCGGCGGGGGAAGAGACCCAGTACTTC. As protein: CASSPAGEETQYF.

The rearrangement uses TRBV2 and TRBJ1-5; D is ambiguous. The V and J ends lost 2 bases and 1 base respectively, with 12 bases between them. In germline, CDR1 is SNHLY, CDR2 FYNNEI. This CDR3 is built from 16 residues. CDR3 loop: CASSEYAPESNQPQHF. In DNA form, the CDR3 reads TGTGCCAGCAGTGAATACGCTCCCGAGAGCAATCAGCCCCAGCATTTT. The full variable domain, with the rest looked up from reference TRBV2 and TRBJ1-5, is EPEVTQTPSHQVTQMGQEVILRCVPISNHLYFYWYRQILGQKVEFLVSFYNNEISEKSEIFDDQFSVERPDGSNFTLKIRSTKLEDSAMYFCASSEYAPESNQPQHFGDGTRLSIL.

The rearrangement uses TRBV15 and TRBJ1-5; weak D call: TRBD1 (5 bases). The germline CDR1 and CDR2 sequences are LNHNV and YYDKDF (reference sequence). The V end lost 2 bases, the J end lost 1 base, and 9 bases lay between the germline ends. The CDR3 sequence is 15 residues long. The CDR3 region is CATSRRGGSNQPQHF. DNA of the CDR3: TGTGCCACCAGCAGAAGGGGCGGCAGCAATCAGCCCCAGCATTTT.

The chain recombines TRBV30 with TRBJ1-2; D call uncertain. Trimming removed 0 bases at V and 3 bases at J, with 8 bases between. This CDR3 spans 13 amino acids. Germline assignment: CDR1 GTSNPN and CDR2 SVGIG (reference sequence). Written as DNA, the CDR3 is TGTGCCTGGAGTGTAAACGGATACTATGGCTACACCTTC. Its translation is CAWSVNGYYGYTF.